The 19 T cell receptor beta chains below come from one sample, sequenced in a study of T cell repertoires in cytomegalovirus infection. TCRdb recomputed calls from the reads with MiXCR, one row per CDR3 protein. This repertoire shows about 250,000 distinct CDR3 sequences, over 15% found once; its top ten account for around 47%. The sequenced sample was CD8+ T cells from PBMCs. These receptors all stem from a human donor in good health (CMV status not recorded). Some clones in this sample may be carry-over from other donors' samples.

V usage is TRBV7-9 and J usage is TRBJ1-6; maybe TRBD1 (5 bases). Trimming shortened V by 2 bases and J by 6 bases, and 11 bases separated the two germline ends. Germline loops: CDR1 SEHNR, CDR2 FQNEAQ (reference sequence). The CDR3 consists of 15 residues. The CDR3, as DNA: TGTGCCAGCAGCTTAAATTTACAGGCTAATTCACCCCTCCACTTT. This gives the protein CASSLNLQANSPLHF.

This clonotype showed up just a few times. The chain has TRBV4-1 and TRBJ1-1, with D tentatively TRBD1 (5 bases). This CDR3 region has 15 residues. CDR1 is MGHRA, CDR2 YSYEKL, per germline. V shed 1 base and J shed 0 bases, with 9 bases lying between them. CDR3 bases: TGCGCCAGCAGCCAAGCCGGGACCATGAACACTGAAGCTTTCTTT. Translation: CASSQAGTMNTEAFF.

The rearrangement joins TRBV24-1 to TRBJ1-4; D gene uncertain. The germline V gene encodes CDR1 KGHDR and CDR2 SFDVKD. Deletions cut 2 bases from V and 4 bases from J, with 13 bases between. The CDR3 runs 16 residues. Here the CDR3 reads CATSDSQFGRNEKLFF. Here the CDR3 DNA reads TGTGCCACCAGTGATTCGCAATTCGGCCGTAATGAAAAACTGTTTTTT.

This clonotype was observed many times. This rearrangement joins TRBV29-1 to TRBJ1-5; 8 bases agree with TRBD1. From germline, CDR1 is SQVTM and CDR2 ANQGSEA. The CDR3 is made up of 16 amino acids. J lost 0 bases, V lost 1 base, and 5 bases had no gene match. This CDR3 is CSVEASDRASNQPQHF. The CDR3 region has the DNA TGCAGCGTTGAAGCATCGGACAGGGCTAGCAATCAGCCCCAGCATTTT.

The chain has TRBV4-1 and TRBJ2-1, with D perhaps TRBD2 (5 bases). The V gene lost 1 base and the J gene lost 1 base, with 8 bases spanning the gap. The CDR3 is made up of 15 amino acids. Germline V lookup: CDR1 MGHRA, CDR2 YSYEKL. The DNA of the CDR3 is TGCGCCAGCAGCCAAGCCCGCGGGTCCTACAATGAGCAGTTCTTC. Amino acid sequence: CASSQARGSYNEQFF.

A few counts support this clonotype. The CDR3 protein is CASSTRTSGYNPSTDTQYF. Written as DNA, the CDR3 is TGTGCCAGCAGCACTAGGACTAGCGGGTACAACCCTAGCACAGATACGCAGTATTTT. The chain combines TRBV13 with TRBJ2-3; the match to TRBD2 covers 11 bases. Germline V gene data show CDR1 as PRHDT and CDR2 as FYEKMQ (reference sequence). The J segment lost 0 bases and the V segment lost 5 bases, leaving 13 bases of the junction unmatched. There are 19 residues in the CDR3.

This clonotype was recorded a few times. The chain couples TRBV6-2 or TRBV6-3 to TRBJ2-5; a weak D match, TRBD2 (7 bases). This CDR3 has 17 amino acids. V lost 9 bases to trimming and J lost 4 bases, with 27 bases between them. The V gene's germline CDR1 is MNHEY and CDR2 SVGEGT. CDR3 in DNA: TGTGCCAGACTGTGGGAGGGGGGCCTAAAGCCTAGAGAGACCCAGTACTTC. This translates into CARLWEGGLKPRETQYF.

This clonotype was counted at least ten times. The chain has TRBV7-9 and TRBJ2-7; maybe TRBD1 (5 bases). Trimming removed 2 bases from V and 4 bases from J, with 12 bases in between. Germline-derived CDR1 and CDR2 are SEHNR and FQNEAQ (reference sequence). This CDR3 contains 14 residues. The CDR3 here is CASSLRQGLYEQYF. The CDR3 nucleotides read TGTGCCAGCAGCTTACGGCAGGGTTTGTACGAGCAGTACTTC.

This clonotype was seen only a few times. V gene TRBV6-6 combines with J gene TRBJ2-5; 15 bases match TRBD2. CDR1 and CDR2 (germline): MNHNY, SVGAGI (reference sequence). The V and J ends lost 8 bases and 4 bases, in that order; junction bases with no gene match: 5. The CDR3 consists of 15 residues. CDR3 bases: TGTGCCAGCGAAGGACTAGCGGGGGGGGGAGAGACCCAGTACTTC. This sequence encodes CASEGLAGGGETQYF.

Only a few counts were recorded for this clonotype. The chain is built from TRBV7-6 and TRBJ2-1; 12 nucleotides line up with TRBD2. CDR1 and CDR2 from the germline V gene are SGHVS and FNYEAQ. J lost 3 bases, V lost 5 bases, and 5 bases had no gene match. The CDR3 has 16 amino acids. The CDR3 coding sequence is TGTGCCAGCAGCCCCGGACTAGCGGGGCACTACAATGAGCAGTTCTTC. Translating gives CASSPGLAGHYNEQFF. The full variable domain, in which reference TRBV7-6 and TRBJ2-1 provide the parts outside the CDR3, is GAGVSQSPRYKVTKRGQDVALRCDPISGHVSLYWYRQALGQGPEFLTYFNYEAQQDKSGLPNDRFSAERPEGSISTLTIQRTEQRDSAMYRCASSPGLAGHYNEQFFGPGTRLTVL.

V usage is TRBV20-1 and J usage is TRBJ2-5; D is uncertain. The V and J ends lost 0 bases and 1 base respectively, with 18 bases between them. The V gene's germline CDR1 is DFQATT and CDR2 SNEGSKA (reference sequence). The CDR3 loop spans 17 amino acids. CDR3: CSARDKTSSRTQETQYF. DNA of the CDR3: TGCAGTGCTAGAGATAAAACGTCCAGCAGAACCCAAGAGACCCAGTACTTC.

This clonotype was detected a few times. The V call is TRBV6-2 or TRBV6-3, the J call TRBJ2-5; D is perhaps TRBD1 (6 bases). Trimming left V 8 bases short and J 5 bases short, with 9 bases between. Germline V CDR1 and CDR2: MNHEY, SVGEGT. This CDR3 has 11 residues. CDR3 nucleotide sequence: TGTGCCAGCCACAGGGAGGAGACCCAGTACTTC. This encodes CASHREETQYF.

This clonotype was found many times. The chain uses TRBV7-6 and TRBJ2-3; D uncertain. This CDR3 comprises 14 residues. Trimming left V 1 base short and J 6 bases short, with 11 bases between. Germline V lookup: CDR1 SGHVS, CDR2 FNYEAQ. The CDR3 protein is CASSLVGPTDTQYF. The CDR3 DNA reads TGTGCCAGCAGCTTAGTGGGCCCTACGGATACGCAGTATTTT. Looking up the rest from reference TRBV7-6 and TRBJ2-3 gives the full variable domain: GAGVSQSPRYKVTKRGQDVALRCDPISGHVSLYWYRQALGQGPEFLTYFNYEAQQDKSGLPNDRFSAERPEGSISTLTIQRTEQRDSAMYRCASSLVGPTDTQYFGPGTRLTVL.

The chain links TRBV5-6 to TRBJ2-1; D remains unclear. Germline values: CDR1 SGHDT, CDR2 YYEEEE. The CDR3 runs to 14 residues. The ends were cut back, 0 bases at V and 8 bases at J, with 12 bases in the middle. The CDR3 protein is CASSLAGEKDEQFF. The CDR3 DNA reads TGTGCCAGCAGCTTGGCCGGTGAGAAGGATGAGCAGTTCTTC.

This clonotype was seen ten or more times. This rearrangement joins TRBV7-2 to TRBJ2-7; maybe TRBD2 (7 bases). The V end was cut by 3 bases, the J end by 6 bases, with 15 bases between. This CDR3 is built from 14 residues. Germline-derived CDR1 and CDR2 are SGHTA and FQGNSA. The CDR3 here is CASSFSGGLPEQYF. For the CDR3, the DNA is TGTGCCAGCAGCTTCTCGGGGGGCCTCCCCGAGCAGTACTTC.

The V and J genes are TRBV6-6 and TRBJ1-6; TRBD1 is a possible D gene (5 bases). Germline CDR1 and CDR2: MNHNY and SVGAGI (reference sequence). This CDR3 comprises 16 residues. The V end was cut by 7 bases, the J end by 9 bases, with 22 bases between. This CDR3 is CASNKGLTAQGSPLHF. The CDR3, as DNA: TGTGCCAGCAATAAGGGACTTACAGCGCAGGGTTCACCCCTCCACTTT.

This clonotype was observed a handful of times. The chain uses TRBV6-5 and TRBJ2-7, with D unclear. V was pared by 2 bases and J by 4 bases, with 9 bases between. From germline, CDR1 is MNHEY and CDR2 SVGAGI. The CDR3 is 13 residues long. The CDR3 sequence is CASSYAAGYEQYF. CDR3 nucleotides: TGTGCCAGCAGTTACGCGGCCGGGTACGAGCAGTACTTC.

In DNA form, the CDR3 reads TGTGCCAGCAGTGGTACGGACAGGCCAGATACGCAGTATTTT. This translates into CASSGTDRPDTQYF. The V gene is TRBV28, the J gene TRBJ2-3; TRBD1 agrees at 7 bases. The V segment lost 5 bases and the J segment 4 bases; nucleotides outside the gene matches: 6. This CDR3 has 14 amino acids. CDR1 is MDHEN, CDR2 SYDVKM, per germline.

Worth noting for this clonotype: A much larger clonotype is one base distant, so this may be a read error. This rearrangement joins TRBV12-3 or TRBV12-4 to TRBJ1-1, with a weak D call TRBD1 (5 bases). The CDR3 contains 13 residues. The CDR3 spells CASSLNRPTKAFF. The CDR3 region has the DNA TGTGCCAGCAGTTTAAACAGGCCCACTAAAGCTTTCTTT.